This passage covers 12 T cell receptor beta chains from one sample sequenced in a study of post-analysis software for immune sequencing data. Regarding the study as a whole: Included in a set of a handful of TRBV segments more frequent in patients than controls were TRBV5-6, TRBV5-1 and TRBV20-1.

These receptors are not linked to any known antigen. TCR beta cDNA libraries included unique molecular identifiers. TCRdb re-derived calls from the PCR reads in MiXCR, one entry per CDR3 protein. The data show under 200,000 distinct CDR3 sequences, with around 29% seen just once and nearly 3.5% held by the top ten. The sequenced sample consisted of blood. All receptors come from a girl under 18 with multiple sclerosis.

The genes are TRBV12-3 or TRBV12-4 and TRBJ2-1, with TRBD1 identical over 7 bases. The CDR3 loop spans 13 amino acids. The CDR3 reads CGTGASSYNEQFF. The CDR3 region has the DNA TGTGGTACAGGGGCCAGCTCCTACAATGAGCAGTTCTTC.

This clonotype was seen ten or more times. The chain employs TRBV20-1 and TRBJ2-7, with a tentative D call TRBD1 (6 bases). Germline V gene data show CDR1 as DFQATT and CDR2 as SNEGSKA (reference sequence). V was shortened by 2 bases and J by 2 bases, with 13 bases between the two germline ends. The CDR3 contains 14 residues. The CDR3 nucleotides read TGCAGTGCTAGAAGACAGGCAGGAGCCTACGAGCAGTACTTC. This codes for CSARRQAGAYEQYF.

The rearrangement uses TRBV12-3 or TRBV12-4 and TRBJ1-1; 11 bases agree with TRBD1. The CDR3 contains 16 residues. After removal of 5 bases from V and 0 bases from J, the junction contained 5 bases not matched to a gene. For the CDR3, the DNA is TGTGCCAGCAGTGGGGGACAGGGGGTAATGAACACTGAAGCTTTCTTT. It yields the protein CASSGGQGVMNTEAFF.

On this clonotype itself: A much larger clone lies one base from this, so it may be a read error. This is likely a read error, given that the CDR3 carries no conserved phenylalanine or tryptophan at its end. The CDR3 reads CSARGQGAAKNIQYS. In DNA form, the CDR3 reads TGCAGTGCTAGAGGACAGGGGGCTGCCAAAAACATTCAGTACTCC. The chain uses TRBV20-1 and TRBJ2-4; 10 nucleotides agree with TRBD1. Germline V CDR1 and CDR2: DFQATT, SNEGSKA (reference sequence). The CDR3 totals 15 residues. The V segment lost 1 base and the J segment 1 base; nucleotides outside the gene matches: 1.

This clonotype was picked up many times. The CDR3 nucleotides are TGCAGCGTGGGGGGACAGACGAATGAAAAACTGTTTTTT. It yields the protein CSVGGQTNEKLFF. This chain connects TRBV29-1 to TRBJ1-4; 7 bases are a match to TRBD1. V gave up 6 bases and J gave up 5 bases; unmatched junction bases: 6. CDR3 length equals 13 residues. Germline V gene sequence: CDR1 SQVTM, CDR2 ANQGSEA.

The V call is TRBV5-1, the J call TRBJ2-1, with 7 nucleotides matching TRBD1. The CDR3 totals 13 residues. Germline CDR1 reads SGHRS; CDR2 reads YFSETQ. Trimming removed 4 bases from V and 9 bases from J; junction bases left unmatched: 7. The CDR3 reads CASSATGPREQFF. The CDR3 nucleotides read TGCGCCAGCAGCGCGACAGGGCCTCGTGAGCAGTTCTTC. The full variable domain, with the rest looked up from reference TRBV5-1 and TRBJ2-1, is KAGVTQTPRYLIKTRGQQVTLSCSPISGHRSVSWYQQTPGQGLQFLFEYFSETQRNKGNFPGRFSGRQFSNSRSEMNVSTLELGDSALYLCASSATGPREQFFGPGTRLTVL.

This clonotype came up many times. The V call is TRBV4-1, the J call TRBJ1-1; TRBD1 matches 8 bases. V was clipped by 2 bases and J by 0 bases; unmatched bases: 2. The CDR3 contains 15 residues. CDR1 and CDR2 from the germline V gene are MGHRA and YSYEKL. This CDR3 is CASSQQGALNTEAFF. CDR3 nucleotides: TGCGCCAGCAGCCAACAGGGGGCCCTGAACACTGAAGCTTTCTTT.

This clonotype occurred once. This may arise from a read error, as a much more abundant clone is one base away. V usage is TRBV3-1 and J usage is TRBJ2-4, with D possibly called TRBD1 or TRBD2 (5 bases each). Germline V gene data show CDR1 as LGHDT and CDR2 as YNNKEL (reference sequence). V gave up 0 bases and J gave up 6 bases, with 15 bases separating them. The CDR3 contains 16 residues. This CDR3 is CASSQDGASIRNIQYF. CDR3 DNA sequence: TGTGCCAGCAGCCAAGATGGGGCTAGCATTAGAAACATTCAGTACTTC.

The chain has TRBV4-1 and TRBJ2-1, with D uncertain. Deletions cut 3 bases from V and 6 bases from J, with 21 bases between. CDR3 length: 17 amino acids. CDR1 is MGHRA and CDR2 is YSYEKL in the germline V gene. CDR3 sequence (DNA): TGCGCCAGCAGCCAGCTGGATCTATTTGCTGTGGGCAATGAGCAGTTCTTC. Translating gives CASSQLDLFAVGNEQFF.

This clonotype has at least ten counts. The genes are TRBV11-2 and TRBJ2-1, with 11 bases identical to TRBD2. Germline CDR1 and CDR2: SGHAT and FQNNGV. V was clipped by 3 bases and J by 0 bases; unmatched bases: 16. The length of the CDR3 is 21 residues. Here the CDR3 DNA reads TGTGCCAGCAGCTTTCCCCGAAGGACTAGCGGGCACCTGAGCTCCTACAATGAGCAGTTCTTC. This encodes CASSFPRRTSGHLSSYNEQFF.

This clonotype was detected once. Since a much larger clone is just one base distant, this may be a read error. The chain combines TRBV20-1 with TRBJ2-7; no clear D gene. CDR1 and CDR2 from the germline V gene are DFQATT and SNEGSKA (reference sequence). Trimming took 4 bases from V and 3 from J, leaving 10 bases between them. This CDR3 contains 12 residues. The CDR3 sequence is CSANAELYEQYF. The DNA of the CDR3 is TGCAGTGCTAATGCGGAGCTCTACGAGCAGTACTTC.

In this sample, this clonotype turned up many times. The V call is TRBV6-5, the J call TRBJ2-5; D gene uncertain. CDR1 and CDR2 from the germline V gene are MNHEY and SVGAGI. V lost 0 bases and J lost 1, with 6 bases in between. This CDR3 spans 14 amino acids. CDR3 sequence reads: CASSYSHSQETQYF. The CDR3 DNA reads TGTGCCAGCAGTTACTCGCACAGCCAAGAGACCCAGTACTTC.